The 26 T cell receptor beta chains below all came from one sample that was sequenced in a study of cytomegalovirus exposure and HLA in healthy donors. The PCR had 60 Vbeta and 13 Jbeta primers. The repertoire was sequenced with immunoSEQ multiplex PCR; TCRdb's copy has only in-frame clones and lacks some. The sample records just over 80,000 clones, roughly 79% being singletons. Sequencing was carried out using PBMCs. These TCRs come from a man aged 18-30 years in good health and CMV-seropositive.

This clone was counted a few times. This chain uses TRBV5-1 with TRBJ2-6; D is unclear. The CDR3 runs to 14 residues. From germline, CDR1 is SGHRS and CDR2 YFSETQ. Trimming removed 1 base at V and 2 bases at J, with 4 bases between. The CDR3 sequence: CASSLTTGANVLTF. In DNA form, the CDR3 reads TGCGCCAGCAGCTTGACAACTGGGGCCAACGTCCTGACTTTC.

This clone was counted a few times. The genes are TRBV27 and TRBJ1-2; D unresolved. Per the germline V gene, CDR1 is MNHEY and CDR2 is SMNVEV (reference sequence). CDR3 length: 13 residues. Trimming shortened V by 7 bases and J by 8 bases, and 17 bases separated the two germline ends. The CDR3 reads CASTADGGSGYTF. The CDR3 DNA follows: TGTGCCAGCACCGCGGACGGAGGCTCAGGCTACACCTTC.

This chain uses TRBV6-1 with TRBJ2-1, with TRBD2 identical over 7 bases. Trimming cost V 7 bases and J 4 bases; bases outside gene matches: 10. CDR1 and CDR2 from the germline V gene are MNHNS and SASEGT. The CDR3 runs 15 residues. CDR3 region: CASNQLANSYNEQFF. The DNA of the CDR3 is TGTGCCAGCAACCAACTAGCGAACTCATACAATGAGCAGTTCTTC.

The V and J genes are TRBV15 and TRBJ2-3; D uncertain. CDR1 is LNHNV and CDR2 is YYDKDF in the germline V gene (reference sequence). This CDR3 has 12 residues. V was cut by 1 base and J by 8 bases, with 7 bases left in between. In nucleotides, the CDR3 is TGTGCCACCAGCAGAGTCCGAGGTACGCAGTATTTT. Residues: CATSRVRGTQYF.

The rearrangement uses TRBV25-1 and TRBJ1-2; the match to TRBD1 covers 10 bases. From germline, CDR1 is MGHDK and CDR2 SYGVNS. The CDR3 is made up of 15 amino acids. The J segment lost 4 bases and the V segment lost 4 bases, leaving 6 bases of the junction unmatched. The chain's CDR3 is CASSAPGQGTYGYTF. The CDR3 bases are TGTGCCAGCAGTGCACCGGGACAGGGGACCTATGGCTACACCTTC.

This rearrangement joins TRBV6-1 to TRBJ1-2, with 11 positions matching TRBD1. After removal of 0 bases from V and 8 bases from J, the junction contained 8 bases not matched to a gene. The CDR3 extends over 16 amino acids. In germline, CDR1 is MNHNS, CDR2 SASEGT. The CDR3 sequence: CASSEAPVDRGQGYTF. The DNA of the CDR3 is TGTGCCAGCAGTGAAGCCCCCGTGGACAGGGGGCAGGGCTACACCTTC.

The chain recombines TRBV18 with TRBJ1-1, with D uncertain. Germline CDR1 and CDR2: KGHSH and LQKENI. The CDR3 covers 13 residues. Trimming pared 5 bases from V and 1 base from J, leaving 8 bases between. CDR3 amino acids: CASSARQNTEAFF. CDR3 DNA sequence: TGTGCCAGCTCAGCCCGACAGAACACTGAAGCTTTCTTT.

This clone was seen a few times. The gene calls are TRBV18 and TRBJ1-1; D may be TRBD1 (5 bases). CDR1 and CDR2 from the germline V gene are KGHSH and LQKENI. The CDR3 contains 13 residues. Trimming cost V 3 bases and J 0 bases, with 5 bases left between them. CDR3 in DNA: TGTGCCAGCTCACCGGGGCTGAACACTGAAGCTTTCTTT. Translating gives CASSPGLNTEAFF.

This clone was seen once. V gene TRBV6-1 combines with J gene TRBJ2-3, with 11 bases identical to TRBD2. J gave up 3 bases and V 6 bases, and 5 bases lay outside the gene matches. The length of the CDR3 is 15 residues. CDR1 and CDR2 (germline): MNHNS, SASEGT. CDR3 sequence (DNA): TGTGCCAGCAGGCCGGGACTAGCGGCAACAGATACGCAGTATTTT. Its protein is CASRPGLAATDTQYF.

This clone showed up just once. The chain employs TRBV19 and TRBJ2-7, with a weak D call TRBD1 (5 bases). Trimming took off 7 bases at V and 6 bases at J, with 13 bases between the two ends. Looked up from germline, CDR1 is LNHDA and CDR2 is SQIVND (reference sequence). The CDR3 loop spans 12 amino acids. CDR3 sequence (DNA): TGTGCCAGTACAGGGATCTCAGGCGAGCAGTACTTC. Protein: CASTGISGEQYF.

Only a few counts were recorded for this clone. The chain combines TRBV5-6 with TRBJ2-5; D is unclear. Germline-derived CDR1 and CDR2 are SGHDT and YYEEEE. Deletions cut 3 bases from V and 5 bases from J, with 8 bases between. CDR3 length: 12 amino acids. The DNA of the CDR3 is TGTGCCAGCAGCTCGAACAGTGAGACCCAGTACTTC. Translation: CASSSNSETQYF.

In DNA, the CDR3 is TGTGCCAGTAGGGGGGACAGGAGCTCCTACGAGCAGTACTTC. Translation: CASRGDRSSYEQYF. V and J are TRBV19 and TRBJ2-7; 8 nucleotides agree with TRBD1. Germline V gives CDR1 LNHDA, CDR2 SQIVND (reference sequence). Trimming at V came to 6 bases and at J to 0 bases, leaving 4 bases not matched to a gene. The CDR3 is 14 amino acids.

This clone has only one observation. The rearrangement uses TRBV4-1 and TRBJ1-2; 9 bases match TRBD1. There are 16 residues in the CDR3. J lost 7 bases, V lost 6 bases, and 15 bases had no gene match. The germline V gene has CDR1 MGHRA and CDR2 YSYEKL. The CDR3 spells CASSPGTGLPYGGYTF. The CDR3 DNA reads TGCGCCAGCAGTCCCGGGACAGGGTTGCCCTATGGTGGCTACACCTTC.

This clone was observed once. The rearrangement links TRBV7-9 to TRBJ1-3; the D is unclear. The CDR3 spans 14 residues. Germline lookup yields CDR1 SEHNR and CDR2 FQNEAQ (reference sequence). The ends were cut back, 2 bases at V and 4 bases at J, with 9 bases in the middle. The CDR3 DNA is TGTGCCAGCAGCTTAATGGCAGGCGGAAACACCATATATTTT. Protein sequence: CASSLMAGGNTIYF.

The rearrangement joins TRBV7-2 to TRBJ2-7, with D possibly TRBD2 on 5 matching bases. CDR3 length equals 15 residues. The germline V gene encodes CDR1 SGHTA and CDR2 FQGNSA. Trimming removed 3 bases from V and 6 bases from J, with 18 bases in between. This CDR3 is CASSFNLLGRGEQYF. The CDR3, as DNA: TGTGCCAGCAGCTTCAATCTACTTGGGAGAGGCGAGCAGTACTTC. Using reference TRBV7-2 and TRBJ2-7 for the parts outside the CDR3, the full variable domain is GAGVSQSPSNKVTEKGKDVELRCDPISGHTALYWYRQSLGQGLEFLIYFQGNSAPDKSGLPSDRFSAERTGGSVSTLTIQRTQQEDSAVYLCASSFNLLGRGEQYFGPGTRLTVT.

This clone has just one count. J is TRBJ2-1 and V is TRBV9; TRBD2 agrees at 8 bases. The V gene's germline CDR1 is SGDLS and CDR2 YYNGEE. V lost 5 bases, J lost 4 bases, and 5 bases stayed unmatched. This CDR3 has 14 amino acids. DNA of the CDR3: TGTGCCAGCAGGGGCGGCGGGAGGTACAATGAGCAGTTCTTC. Translating it yields CASRGGGRYNEQFF. Supplemented by reference TRBV9 and TRBJ2-1, the full variable domain reads DSGVTQTPKHLITATGQRVTLRCSPRSGDLSVYWYQQSLDQGLQFLIQYYNGEERAKGNILERFSAQQFPDLHSELNLSSLELGDSALYFCASRGGGRYNEQFFGPGTRLTVL.

Comments on this clone: Mismatch with germline at one junction end may stem from a read error. This chain connects TRBV18 to TRBJ2-7; TRBD1 aligns across 8 bases. CDR3 length equals 11 residues. Germline CDR1 KGHSH, CDR2 LQKENI. The CDR3 sequence is CASSRRDRLHF. CDR3 nucleotides: TGTGCCAGCTCACGTCGGGACAGGCTTCACTTC.

The rearrangement links TRBV18 to TRBJ1-1; 7 positions agree with TRBD1. Germline-derived CDR1 and CDR2 are KGHSH and LQKENI. J lost 2 bases, V lost 4 bases, and 4 bases had no gene match. There are 14 residues in the CDR3. In DNA form, the CDR3 reads TGTGCCAGCTCACGAGGACAGGCTAACACTGAAGCTTTCTTT. It yields the protein CASSRGQANTEAFF.

The chain couples TRBV18 to TRBJ2-1, with 10 bases matching TRBD2. CDR1 and CDR2 (germline): KGHSH, LQKENI. The CDR3 extends over 13 amino acids. V lost 5 bases to trimming and J lost 9 bases; unmatched junction nucleotides: 4. The CDR3 region is CASSSQREGEQFF. The CDR3 DNA reads TGTGCCAGCTCATCGCAGCGGGAGGGTGAGCAGTTCTTC.

The J gene is TRBJ2-7, the V gene TRBV9; 7 bases are shared with TRBD1. The germline V gene has CDR1 SGDLS and CDR2 YYNGEE. Trimming took 0 bases from V and 6 from J; bases not matched to a gene: 9. The CDR3 runs 15 residues. DNA for the CDR3: TGTGCCAGCAGCGTAGATTCAGGGACAGTAATCGAGCAGTACTTC. It translates to CASSVDSGTVIEQYF.

This clone was detected once. The V call is TRBV18, the J call TRBJ1-1; D call uncertain. Germline V gene data show CDR1 as KGHSH and CDR2 as LQKENI. The CDR3 consists of 13 residues. V lost 5 bases, J lost 0 bases, and 7 bases lay in between. The CDR3: CASSGDLNTEAFF. As DNA, the CDR3 is TGTGCCAGCTCAGGAGACCTGAACACTGAAGCTTTCTTT.

This clone came up once. The CDR3 sequence: CASSRGSNEQFF. The CDR3 nucleotides are TGTGCCAGCAGCCGCGGGAGCAATGAGCAGTTCTTC. V and J are TRBV7-2 and TRBJ2-1; the match to TRBD2 covers 7 bases. There are 12 residues in the CDR3. Germline V gene lookup returns CDR1 SGHTA and CDR2 FQGNSA. The trim removed 5 bases at V and 6 bases at J, leaving 1 base unmatched.

The chain has TRBV5-4 and TRBJ2-2; D perhaps matches TRBD2 (6 bases). Trimming removed 4 bases from V and 5 bases from J, with 18 bases in between. The CDR3 covers 16 residues. Germline-derived CDR1 and CDR2 are SGHNT and YYREEE (reference sequence). CDR3 nucleotides: TGTGCCAGCAGCCCGGCTGTACTAGCCGGAACCGGGGAGCTGTTTTTT. Protein sequence: CASSPAVLAGTGELFF. The full variable domain, its missing parts supplied by reference TRBV5-4 and TRBJ2-2, is ETGVTQSPTHLIKTRGQQVTLRCSSQSGHNTVSWYQQALGQGPQFIFQYYREEENGRGNFPPRFSGLQFPNYSSELNVNALELDDSALYLCASSPAVLAGTGELFFGEGSRLTVL.

The chain carries TRBV5-4 and TRBJ2-1; 10 bases are shared with TRBD2. V dropped 2 bases and J dropped 2; count of bases not matched to a gene: 7. CDR1 is SGHNT and CDR2 is YYREEE in the germline V gene (reference sequence). CDR3 length equals 17 residues. The CDR3 coding sequence is TGTGCCAGCAGCTTCTTTAGCGGGAGGACCCCCTACAATGAGCAGTTCTTC. Its translation is CASSFFSGRTPYNEQFF.

There are a few counts of this clone. V gene TRBV11-2 combines with J gene TRBJ2-1; 12 bases are a match to TRBD2. V was clipped by 5 bases and J by 5 bases; unmatched bases: 4. The germline gives CDR1 SGHAT, CDR2 FQNNGV. The CDR3 consists of 15 residues. In DNA, the CDR3 is TGTGCCAGCAGCCGACTAGCGGGAGACCACAATGAGCAGTTCTTC. Its protein is CASSRLAGDHNEQFF.

This chain links TRBV2 with TRBJ1-1; the D gene is possibly TRBD1 (6 bases). V lost 6 bases, J lost 8 bases, and 10 bases lay in between. CDR1 is SNHLY and CDR2 is FYNNEI in the germline V gene. The CDR3 contains 11 residues. The CDR3: CASRSGTEAFF. CDR3 bases: TGTGCCAGCAGATCCGGGACAGAAGCTTTCTTT. The entire variable domain, with the rest obtained from reference TRBV2 and TRBJ1-1, is as follows: EPEVTQTPSHQVTQMGQEVILRCVPISNHLYFYWYRQILGQKVEFLVSFYNNEISEKSEIFDDQFSVERPDGSNFTLKIRSTKLEDSAMYFCASRSGTEAFFGQGTRLTVV.